Detailed here is one T cell receptor beta chain. Which antigen it targets is not known. No base-level quality is on record; no much larger clone is a single base apart. This entry comes from a study of blood T cell repertoires in COVID-19 (dated by TCRdb to between 2020 and 2021). At the level of the whole study: Samples from collaborators originated in the United States, Italy and Spain and spanned both the acute and convalescent phases of COVID-19. The samples were drawn from two sources: the first 160 participants of the ongoing ImmuneRACE study, and fewer than 1,500 subjects contributed by 6 global collaborators. The prospective study material was composed of cDNA or gDNA derived from T cells, B-cell-depleted T cells, or PBMCs. Subjects who had been exposed to COVID-19, were actively infected with it, or had recovered from it provided the deeply sampled blood TCRbeta repertoires that made up the dataset. Where available, HLA class I and class II types were taken from metadata supplied by the sample provider and were not determined by assay-based typing. The sample metadata nearly always contained a de-identified subject ID, COVID-19 status, age in years and sex. The repertoires were released in a freely available public database intended as a resource for research on the immune response to SARS-CoV-2. Results and caveats for the whole study, not just this receptor: The amount of clinical and demographic metadata varied by source and participant and was provided uncurated.

Each collaborating institution followed its own protocols to collect whole blood in K2EDTA tubes. Collaborator samples were shipped for TCRbeta analysis as frozen whole blood, isolated PBMCs, or DNA extracted from either sample type. From the cysteine up to the phenylalanine, the CDR3 has a length of 15 residues. Only CDR3 DNA is held: 45 bases, read in frame from base 1. CDR1 is given as SGDLS and CDR2 as YYNGEE, both from the germline V gene. V gives up 4 bases and J gives up 1 base, and the segment between their germline ends measures 14 bases. TCRbeta CDR3 regions were amplified from genomic DNA using the immunoSEQ Assay, a bias-controlled multiplex PCR. Processing in the source paper ran as follows. The number of nucleated cells in each sample was estimated by amplification of reference gene primers within the assay. Sequence reads were collapsed and filtered to measure the absolute abundance of every unique TCRbeta CDR3 rearrangement. For each sample, productive Simpson clonality was calculated as the square root of Simpson's diversity index across productive rearrangements. TCRdb took this table from immuneACCESS and kept in-frame rearrangements with V and J called. Such tables lack part of the clones; where checked against another copy, unresolved V genes explain under half of the gap, and the rest is unexplained. The V and J calls and clone size were taken over from that table, and D and trimming were inferred from the DNA. The sample table lists about 200,000 clones, about 80% of them with a count of one. The ten most abundant clones make up 6.9% of the sample.

This TCR derives from a human donor with acute or convalescent COVID-19. The donor label of this sample is uncertain. The sequencing sample was made of peripheral blood. This chain joins TRBV9 to TRBJ1-1; TRBD1 is a weak D gene call, 6 bases matching. The DNA is TGTGCCAGCAGCTCTCGGACAGAATGGAACACTGAAGCTTTCTTT. It is translated as CASSSRTEWNTEAFF.